This T cell receptor beta chain was found in a study of cytomegalovirus exposure and HLA in healthy donors (dated by TCRdb to the late 2010s). Regarding the research as a whole: According to an earlier analysis of 450 to 650 of the donors, roughly 180 million T cells yielded 117 million unique TCR beta sequences and roughly 280 Gb of sequence data. Approximately 300 gigabases of sequencing data and 70 million to 95 million unique TCR sequences made up an early release that covered approximately 650 HLA-typed donors. Of the approximately 400 genotyped donors, 81% were placed in the genetic ancestry cluster associated with self-reported Caucasian donors. The aim of the study was to test whether cataloging public T cell receptors could identify signatures of past pathogen exposure. The T cell repertoires of several hundred subjects were profiled by immunosequencing and related to cytomegalovirus serostatus. Besides the first cohort of 666 subjects, a separate validation cohort made up of 120 or so different subjects was used. High-throughput TCR immunosequencing, statistical association of individual TCRs with disease status, and machine learning were combined to predict cytomegalovirus infection status. A later analysis re-analyzed previously published TCR beta repertoires from 500 to 700 donors and added high-resolution HLA genotyping to study TCR occurrence patterns. Rather than using new phenotypic data, the later analysis identified candidate immune exposures from TCR beta sequences and from how often those sequences occurred across donors. An earlier analysis of some 600 of the donors applied high-throughput TCR beta sequencing to assess whether each TCR beta V gene segment acted as functional or pseudogenic. Donor age, sex, ethnicity and CMV serostatus were collected together with the repertoire data. A later genetic analysis took genome-wide SNP genotypes for about 65% of the roughly 670 donors and used that subset as a discovery cohort. All discovery cohort repertoires had been generated using a single sequencing platform. Both class I and class II loci were covered by HLA typing, at four-digit resolution. The number of typed donors differed by locus: roughly 620-640 for A, B, C, DRB1 and DQB1; approximately 520 for DQA1; around 610 for DPA1; and roughly 450 for DPB1. Roughly five DR-DQ haplotypes were handled as single units for association and clustering, since linkage in the cohort was strong. On average, around 230,000 unique TCR beta nucleotide sequences were sequenced per donor among roughly 430 genotyped donors of the cohort, with 15% to 20% of those sequences being non-productive.

What the authors observed across the whole study: A few of the identified cytomegalovirus-associated TCR beta chains were confirmed in vitro to be specific for cytomegalovirus antigens. A further reported finding was that TCR beta sequences accurately predicted the HLA-A and HLA-B alleles for most subjects in the first cohort. While some public TCRs were present in many individuals, most TCR sequences turned up only very rarely across donors. This cohort had only TCR beta chains sequenced, and the lack of alpha or paired-chain data limited which features could be detected. Compared with equally common non-associated chains, HLA-associated TCR beta chains in a later analysis were more clonally expanded and had lower generation probabilities. In a later genetic analysis, a missense DCLRE1C variant was associated with V-gene and J-gene trimming of TCR beta chains, and the association was replicated in an independent cohort. For the cohort, immune exposure information was limited to CMV serostatus. A later analysis associated about 17,000 TCR beta sequences with specific HLA alleles at a false discovery rate of 0.05. The classifier was reported to diagnose cytomegalovirus status with high specificity and sensitivity in both the original cohort and the validation cohort. Because some donors lacked HLA typing at each locus, the association tests relied only on the typed subset. The authors suggested that the approach could potentially be extended to other disease states and immunological phenotypes. Correlated functional status among segregating V segments might reflect linkage disequilibrium, but an unknown experimental factor could not be ruled out. According to a later analysis, TCR association rates differed among HLA loci, with DRB1 alleles showing the most associated TCRs and HLA-C alleles showing the fewest. The sequencing pipeline was judged likely to have produced a cluster of highly shared sequence variants as a technical artifact. According to a later analysis, parvovirus B19, influenza, CMV and Epstein-Barr virus appeared linked to several top co-occurrence clusters. Roughly uniform sequencing depth across donors was assumed in presence/absence analyses, although this assumption may not hold. The 87-base-pair reads could not distinguish some IMGT-functional V segments, including TRBV6-2 and TRBV6-3, so those segments were excluded. Assigning TCR associations to individual alleles was difficult when HLA alleles, especially DR and DQ, strongly co-occurred. In the study, about 150 TCR beta chains were listed as associated with cytomegalovirus. Because counts were too low, roughly 17 rarely observed V segments, including chromosome 9 orphons, were left out of the earlier analysis of 500 to 750 of the donors. An earlier analysis of several hundred of the donors showed that most TCR beta V segments appeared in productive rearrangements either about 90% or about 30% of the time, which broadly matched IMGT annotations. Compared with the approximately 720-donor mean, donors in an Asian-associated ancestry cluster had fewer N-insertions in productive TCRs, according to a later genetic analysis. A later analysis found that most CMV-associated TCR beta chains appeared HLA-restricted, with HLA associations seemingly driven largely by CMV exposure.

Trimming takes 5 bases off V and 0 bases off J; junction bases not matched to a gene: 7. Via the germline V gene (reference sequence), CDR1 is LNHDA and CDR2 SQIVND. The CDR3 measures 16 amino acids from cysteine to phenylalanine. Only CDR3 DNA is held: 48 bases, read in frame from base 1. With respect to this clone: No antigen is known for it.

The cohort consisted of 600 to 700 healthy bone marrow donors. Cohort members were all nominally healthy when sampled, although unrecorded immune exposures were likely present. The donor tested CMV seropositive and was one of the 289 seropositive cohort members. A peripheral blood sample was provided by each donor, and peripheral blood mononuclear cells were used for TCR beta sequencing. The Qiagen DNeasy Blood Extraction Kit was used to extract genomic DNA from the blood cell samples. Library creation used the immunoSEQ multiplex PCR assay. A mixture of 60 forward primers for TCR Vbeta segments and 13 reverse primers for TCR Jbeta segments was used in the multiplex PCR. Amplification of the CDR3 region of rearranged TCR beta genes was performed with a multiplex PCR assay on genomic DNA. On the Illumina HiSeq System, the amplified TCR beta libraries were sequenced as 87-base-pair reads. In the authors' own workflow: Across the roughly 640 repertoires, a later analysis counted 80 million or so unique TCR beta chains, 9 million to 14 million of which were shared by at least two donors. To remove PCR and sequencing errors, raw reads were error-corrected and collapsed into unique sequences using a nearest-neighbor algorithm that merged closely related sequences. V, D and J gene segments were assigned by aligning CDR3 sequences to IMGT reference sequences. For a sequence to be retained, at least a six-nucleotide match to both a V gene segment and a J gene segment was required. A rearrangement counted as productive if the CDR3 had no stop codons and remained in frame with V and J, and every other rearrangement counted as non-productive. Following IMGT convention, CDR3 was defined as the stretch from the second conserved V-encoded cysteine to the conserved J-encoded phenylalanine. The earlier analysis of about 500 of the donors excluded sequences that lacked an unambiguous match to a single V gene segment. An earlier analysis of several hundred of the donors called V segments functional above 56.7% productive rearrangements and segregating when the between-donor standard deviation exceeded 5%. A statistical classification framework was developed to diagnose cytomegalovirus status using the catalog of TCR beta chain sequences. In a later analysis, TCR nucleotide sequences were compared against IMGT/GENE-DB human TR gene sequences so that V and J genes could be assigned. In a later analysis, CDR3 sequences and most-parsimonious VDJ recombination scenarios were assigned using the TCRdist pipeline. A later analysis defined each TCR beta chain by its CDR3 amino acid sequence plus V-gene family, and excluded reads lacking a unique V-gene family. To address suspected cross-contamination and a sequencing artifact, a later analysis removed some 620 highly shared, low-generation-probability nucleotide sequences. A later analysis calculated a clonal expansion index for each public chain from normalized within-repertoire ranks of inferred template counts. Generation probabilities in a later analysis came from a VDJ recombination model fitted to out-of-frame rearrangements, and those results were checked against IGoR. In a later analysis, hypergeometric tests were used to score TCR-TCR, TCR-HLA and TCR-CMV co-occurrence, with a repertoire-size bias correction applied to TCR pairs. A later analysis estimated false discovery rates by permuting HLA or CMV assignments 20 times. In a later analysis, co-occurring TCRs were grouped using DBSCAN, and TCRdist sequence similarity was added for clustering within HLA-allele-positive subsets. For co-occurrence clustering, repertoires with fewer than 30,000 or more than 120,000 public chains were excluded, along with about five repertoires with anomalous nucleotide sharing. TCRdb obtained this table from immuneACCESS and retained in-frame rearrangements with V and J assigned. These tables miss some clones; where compared with another copy, unresolved V genes account for less than half of the shortfall, and the remainder is unexplained. The V and J calls and clone size were taken over from that table, and D and trimming were inferred from the DNA. This sample's table has entries for 100,000 to 150,000 clones. The ten biggest clones cover 1.6% of the sample.

What was sequenced was PBMCs. The chain is encoded by TRBV19 joined to TRBJ2-3; 8 bases in the middle match TRBD2. This TCR derives from a woman in her 40s in good health and CMV-seropositive. The CDR3 sequence is CASSSRGGASTDTQYF. The DNA reads TGTGCCAGTAGTTCCCGGGGGGGGGCTAGCACAGATACGCAGTATTTT.